Listed below are T cell receptor beta chains from one sample, sequenced in a study of blood T cell repertoires in COVID-19. Libraries were prepared by immunoSEQ multiplex PCR; TCRdb keeps only in-frame clonotypes and omits some of them. The sample includes about 52,000 clones, around nine tenths of them seen just once. The source material was peripheral blood. The receptors here all came from an elderly man with active or convalescent COVID-19. Each CDR3 is given with its conserved first and last residue. The D gene is left open where the match is weak. Rows give clone size only sometimes, using once, few, many, or a class for an expanded clone.

v_call	cdr3_length	j_call	d_call	clone_size	cdr3_nt	cdr3_aa
TRBV10-1	13	TRBJ1-5	NA	NA	TGCGCCAGCAGTGGGGCCCTTAATCAGCCCCAGCATTTT	CASSGALNQPQHF
TRBV18	13	TRBJ2-7	NA	NA	TGTGCCAGCTCATTTGAGGGAAGATACGAGCAGTACTTC	CASSFEGRYEQYF
TRBV7-2	15	TRBJ2-3	TRBD2	NA	TGTGCCAGCAGCTCGGGGACTACGCGGGGAGATACGCAGTATTTT	CASSSGTTRGDTQYF
TRBV7-2	15	TRBJ1-2	TRBD1	NA	TGTGCCAGCAGCTTCGATGGGACAGGGTCGGATGGCTACACCTTC	CASSFDGTGSDGYTF
TRBV11-2	12	TRBJ1-4	NA	NA	TGTGCCAGCAGCTTAGATCAACTAAAACTGTTTTTT	CASSLDQLKLFF
TRBV10-3	15	TRBJ1-5	NA	once	TGTGCCATCAGTGAGTCGAGGACAGAAAATCAGCCCCAGCATTTT	CAISESRTENQPQHF
TRBV5-3	15	TRBJ2-3	NA	NA	TGTGCCAGAAGCGGCGGATTAGCGGGCACAGATACGCAGTATTTT	CARSGGLAGTDTQYF
TRBV3-1/TRBV3-2	15	TRBJ1-5	TRBD1	NA	TGTGCCAGCAGCCAGGGACAGGGCGTGGGGCAGCCCCAGCATTTT	CASSQGQGVGQPQHF
TRBV28	16	TRBJ1-5	TRBD1	NA	TGTGCCACAATGGGACAGGGGGCGCCGGTAGTTCAGCCCCAGCATTTT	CATMGQGAPVVQPQHF
TRBV18	15	TRBJ2-5	NA	NA	TGTGCCAGCTCACCAGGGGCAGGGTGGCAAGAGACCCAGTACTTC	CASSPGAGWQETQYF
TRBV4-3	13	TRBJ1-2	TRBD1	NA	TGCGCCAGCAGCCAAGAGACAGGGGATGGCTACACCTTC	CASSQETGDGYTF
TRBV7-9	13	TRBJ1-5	NA	once	TGTGCCAGCAGCTTCAGGGTGGATCAGCCCCAGCATTTT	CASSFRVDQPQHF
TRBV7-6	16	TRBJ2-3	TRBD1	NA	TGTGCCAGCAGCTTATCCGGGACAGGGGGCGCAGATACGCAGTATTTT	CASSLSGTGGADTQYF
TRBV4-3	12	TRBJ2-7	NA	NA	TGCGCCAGCAGCCAAGATCCGTACGAGCAGTACTTC	CASSQDPYEQYF
TRBV5-4	13	TRBJ2-7	NA	NA	TGTGCCAGCAGCGGCGGAAGGTTAGACGAGCAGTACTTC	CASSGGRLDEQYF
TRBV30	15	TRBJ2-7	NA	NA	TGTGCCTGGAGGGAGACTGGGGTTGGGAGGTCCGAGCAGTACTTC	CAWRETGVGRSEQYF
TRBV5-1	15	TRBJ2-1	NA	NA	TGCGCCAGCAGCTTGCAGGGGGGCGGCCTGGGCGAGCAGTTCTTC	CASSLQGGGLGEQFF
TRBV6-5	14	TRBJ2-1	NA	NA	TGTGCCAGCAGTTACTGGGAGGTCGATTCAGAGCAGTTCTTC	CASSYWEVDSEQFF
TRBV18	14	TRBJ1-4	TRBD1	NA	TGTGCCAGCTCACGCACAGGGGATGTTGAAAAACTGTTTTTT	CASSRTGDVEKLFF
TRBV5-1	15	TRBJ2-7	NA	once	TGCGCCAGCAGCTTGCTCAGCGGCAGCTCCTACGAGCAGTACTTC	CASSLLSGSSYEQYF
TRBV11-3	14	TRBJ2-5	NA	NA	TGTGCCAGCAGCAGCCGGACAGTCCAAGAGACCCAGTACTTC	CASSSRTVQETQYF
TRBV5-4	12	TRBJ2-7	TRBD1	NA	TGTGCCAGCAGCTTGGGACAGGGGGAGCAGTACTTC	CASSLGQGEQYF
TRBV27	16	TRBJ1-2	TRBD1	NA	TGTGCCAGCAGAGCCCTAGGACAGGGACTTAACTATGGCTACACCTTC	CASRALGQGLNYGYTF
TRBV28	13	TRBJ1-3	TRBD1	NA	TGTGCCAGCAGGCAGGGGGTTTATAACACCATATATTTT	CASRQGVYNTIYF
TRBV4-2	15	TRBJ2-1	NA	NA	TGTGCCAGCAGCCAAGAAGGCCTAGGGGACAATGAGCAGTTCTTC	CASSQEGLGDNEQFF
TRBV27	15	TRBJ1-4	TRBD1	NA	TGTGCCAGCAGTCCGTGGACAGGGGGCCTAGAAAAACTGTTTTTT	CASSPWTGGLEKLFF
TRBV30	14	TRBJ2-5	TRBD2	NA	TGTGCCTGGAGTGTAGGCGGGGGACAAGAGACCCAGTACTTC	CAWSVGGGQETQYF
TRBV30	16	TRBJ2-4	TRBD2	NA	TGTGCCTGGAGTGAGGGACTAGCGGGAGTCAAAAACATTCAGTACTTC	CAWSEGLAGVKNIQYF
TRBV5-1	14	TRBJ2-5	TRBD1	many	TGCGCCAGCAGCTTGCGGACAGGGCAAGAGACCCAGTACTTC	CASSLRTGQETQYF
TRBV7-8	16	TRBJ2-2	NA	NA	TGTGCCAGCGTTCCCAACATCGGGACAAACACCGGGGAGCTGTTTTTT	CASVPNIGTNTGELFF
TRBV19	11	TRBJ1-2	NA	NA	TGTGCCAGTAGTATAGTCCAATTCTACACCTTC	CASSIVQFYTF
TRBV5-1	14	TRBJ1-1	TRBD1	NA	TGCGCCAGCCGGACAGGGGGGGTGAGGACTGAAGCTTTCTTT	CASRTGGVRTEAFF
TRBV5-1	15	TRBJ1-4	TRBD1	NA	TGCGCCAGCAGCTTGGCAGGACAGGTTGAGGAAAAACTGTTTTTT	CASSLAGQVEEKLFF
TRBV28	12	TRBJ2-5	NA	few	TGTGCCAGCAGTGGCAGGCGCGAGACCCAGTACTTC	CASSGRRETQYF
TRBV19	13	TRBJ1-1	NA	few	TGTGCCAGTAGTATCAAGTTAAGGGGTGGGAATTTCTTT	CASSIKLRGGNFF
TRBV30	13	TRBJ2-7	NA	NA	TGTGCCTGGAGTGTATCCCGGACTTACGAGCAGTACTTC	CAWSVSRTYEQYF
TRBV7-2	15	TRBJ2-7	TRBD1	once	TGTGCCAGCAGCTCCCAGGGACAGGGGGCTTACGAGCAGTACTTC	CASSSQGQGAYEQYF
TRBV7-2	13	TRBJ1-6	TRBD1	NA	TGTGCCAGCAACGACAGGGTGGGATCACCCCTCCACTTT	CASNDRVGSPLHF
TRBV7-2	13	TRBJ1-6	NA	NA	TGTGCCAGCAGCTTAGACAGCAATTCACCCCTCCACTTT	CASSLDSNSPLHF
TRBV27	14	TRBJ2-5	NA	NA	TGTGCCAGCAGTAGACGAGACACATTGGAGACCCAGTACTTC	CASSRRDTLETQYF
TRBV6-1	16	TRBJ1-2	TRBD1	NA	TGTGCCAGCAGTGAAGCACCCGGGACAGAGATCTATGGCTACACCTTC	CASSEAPGTEIYGYTF
TRBV2	14	TRBJ2-5	TRBD1	NA	TGTGCCAGCAGCGGAGGGACAGGGGAAGAGACCCAGTACTTC	CASSGGTGEETQYF
TRBV9	15	TRBJ2-6	NA	NA	TGTGCCAGCAGCCCAGGGGATAGTGGGGCCAACGTCCTGACTTTC	CASSPGDSGANVLTF
TRBV19	15	TRBJ1-1	TRBD1	once	TGTGCCAGTAGTGACTCCCGGGACAGAAACACTGAAGCTTTCTTT	CASSDSRDRNTEAFF
TRBV18	16	TRBJ1-3	TRBD1	NA	TGTGCCAGCTCACAGGGACAGGGGCCCTCTGGAAACACCATATATTTT	CASSQGQGPSGNTIYF
TRBV2	14	TRBJ2-2	NA	NA	TGTGCCAGCACCTTAGGAAAGGGGCACGGGGAGCTGTTTTTT	CASTLGKGHGELFF
TRBV7-2	16	TRBJ1-6	NA	NA	TGTGCCAGCAGCTTACACCGGCAGGGAAACGGTTCACCCCTCCACTTT	CASSLHRQGNGSPLHF
TRBV10-3	13	TRBJ1-2	TRBD1	NA	TGTGCCATCCTGGGACAGGGTCCCGACGGCTACACCTTC	CAILGQGPDGYTF
TRBV21-1	17	TRBJ2-2	NA	NA	TGTGCCACCCCCGGGACTAGCGGGACCGCGGACACCGGGGAGCTGTTTTTT	CATPGTSGTADTGELFF
TRBV18	14	TRBJ2-7	TRBD1	NA	TGTGCCAGCTCGCCGGACAGGGCCACATACGAGCAGTACTTC	CASSPDRATYEQYF
TRBV10-2	15	TRBJ1-5	TRBD1	once	TGCGCCAGCAGTAGGGGACAGGGCGCTGGTCAGCCCCAGCATTTT	CASSRGQGAGQPQHF